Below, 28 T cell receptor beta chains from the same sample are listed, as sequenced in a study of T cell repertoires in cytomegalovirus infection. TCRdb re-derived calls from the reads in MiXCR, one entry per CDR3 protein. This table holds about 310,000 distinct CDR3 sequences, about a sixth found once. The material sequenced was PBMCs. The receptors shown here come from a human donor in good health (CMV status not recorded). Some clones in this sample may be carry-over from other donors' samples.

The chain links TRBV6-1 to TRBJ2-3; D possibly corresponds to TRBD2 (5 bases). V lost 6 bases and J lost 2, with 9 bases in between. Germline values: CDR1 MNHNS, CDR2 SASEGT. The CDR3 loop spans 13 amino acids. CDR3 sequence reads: CASRRTVTDTQYF. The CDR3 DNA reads TGTGCCAGCAGACGGACTGTCACAGATACGCAGTATTTT.

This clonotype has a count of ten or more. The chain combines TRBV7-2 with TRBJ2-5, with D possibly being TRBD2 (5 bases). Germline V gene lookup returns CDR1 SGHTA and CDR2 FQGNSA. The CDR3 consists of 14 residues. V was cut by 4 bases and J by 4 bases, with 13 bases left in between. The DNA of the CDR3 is TGTGCCAGCAGCTGGCGGGTGGACGGAGAGACCCAGTACTTC. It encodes CASSWRVDGETQYF. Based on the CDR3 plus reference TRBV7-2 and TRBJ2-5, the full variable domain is GAGVSQSPSNKVTEKGKDVELRCDPISGHTALYWYRQSLGQGLEFLIYFQGNSAPDKSGLPSDRFSAERTGGSVSTLTIQRTQQEDSAVYLCASSWRVDGETQYFGPGTRLLVL.

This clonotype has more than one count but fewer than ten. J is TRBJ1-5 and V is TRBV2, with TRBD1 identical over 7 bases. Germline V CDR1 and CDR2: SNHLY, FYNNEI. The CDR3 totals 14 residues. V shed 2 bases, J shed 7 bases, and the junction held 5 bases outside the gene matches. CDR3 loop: CASSERGRGQPQHF. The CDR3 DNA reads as TGTGCCAGCAGTGAAAGGGGGCGTGGGCAGCCCCAGCATTTT.

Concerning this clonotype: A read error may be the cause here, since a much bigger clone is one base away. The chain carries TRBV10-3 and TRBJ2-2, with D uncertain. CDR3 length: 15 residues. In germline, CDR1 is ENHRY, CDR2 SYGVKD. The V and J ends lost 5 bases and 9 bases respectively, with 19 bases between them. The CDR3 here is CAISTVATVSWELFF. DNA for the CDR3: TGTGCCATCAGTACGGTGGCGACGGTCTCCTGGGAGCTGTTTTTT.

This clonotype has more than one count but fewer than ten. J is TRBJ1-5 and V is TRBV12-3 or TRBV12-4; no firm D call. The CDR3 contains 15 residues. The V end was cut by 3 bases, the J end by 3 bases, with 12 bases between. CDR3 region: CASSLWQETNQPQHF. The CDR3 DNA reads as TGTGCCAGCAGTTTGTGGCAGGAGACCAATCAGCCCCAGCATTTT.

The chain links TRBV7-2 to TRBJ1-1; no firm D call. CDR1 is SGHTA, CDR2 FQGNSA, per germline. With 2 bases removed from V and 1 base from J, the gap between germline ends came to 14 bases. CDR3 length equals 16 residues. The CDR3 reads CASSLIGPLPNTEAFF. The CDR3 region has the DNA TGTGCCAGCAGCTTAATCGGACCCTTGCCGAACACTGAAGCTTTCTTT.

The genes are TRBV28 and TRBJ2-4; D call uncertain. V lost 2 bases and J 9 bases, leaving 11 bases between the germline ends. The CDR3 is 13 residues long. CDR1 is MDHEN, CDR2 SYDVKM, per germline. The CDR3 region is CASSLEWETIQYF. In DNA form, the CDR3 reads TGTGCCAGCAGTTTAGAATGGGAAACCATTCAGTACTTC.

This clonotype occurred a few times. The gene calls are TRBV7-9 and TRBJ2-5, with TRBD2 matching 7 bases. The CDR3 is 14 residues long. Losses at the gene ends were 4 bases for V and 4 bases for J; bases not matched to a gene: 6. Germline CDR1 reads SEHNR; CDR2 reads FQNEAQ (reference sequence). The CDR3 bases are TGTGCCAGCAGCTCGGCCGGGACTACAGAGACCCAGTACTTC. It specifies CASSSAGTTETQYF.

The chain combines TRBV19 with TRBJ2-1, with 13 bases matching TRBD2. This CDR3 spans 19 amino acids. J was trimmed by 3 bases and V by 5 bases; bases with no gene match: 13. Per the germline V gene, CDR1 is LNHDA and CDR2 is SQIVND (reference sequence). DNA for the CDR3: TGTGCCAGTAGTCCCGTCCCTACTAGCGGGGGGGGGTACTACAATGAGCAGTTCTTC. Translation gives CASSPVPTSGGGYYNEQFF.

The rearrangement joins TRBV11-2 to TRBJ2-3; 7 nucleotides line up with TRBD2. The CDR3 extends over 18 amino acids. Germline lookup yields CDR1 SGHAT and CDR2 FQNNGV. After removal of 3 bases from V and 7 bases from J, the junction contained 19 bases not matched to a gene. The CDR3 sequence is CASSLGGSAAGSRYTQYF. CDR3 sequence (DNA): TGTGCCAGCAGCTTGGGAGGTTCGGCAGCGGGGTCCCGCTATACGCAGTATTTT. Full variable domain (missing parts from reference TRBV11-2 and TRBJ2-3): EAGVAQSPRYKIIEKRQSVAFWCNPISGHATLYWYQQILGQGPKLLIQFQNNGVVDDSQLPKDRFSAERLKGVDSTLKIQPAKLEDSAVYLCASSLGGSAAGSRYTQYFGPGTRLTVL.

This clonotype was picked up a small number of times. DNA for the CDR3: TGTGCCAGCAGCTCAAGGACAGAGCTTTCACCCCTCCACTTT. Its translation is CASSSRTELSPLHF. The chain recombines TRBV13 with TRBJ1-6; possibly TRBD1 for D (6 bases). V gave up 4 bases and J gave up 9 bases, with 13 bases separating them. The CDR3 consists of 14 residues. Germline CDR1 PRHDT, CDR2 FYEKMQ (reference sequence).

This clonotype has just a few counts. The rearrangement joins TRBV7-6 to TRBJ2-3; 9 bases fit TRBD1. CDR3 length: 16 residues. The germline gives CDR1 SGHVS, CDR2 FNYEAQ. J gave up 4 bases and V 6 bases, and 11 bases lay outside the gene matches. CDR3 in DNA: TGTGCCAGCAGGGGTGTCGCGGGACAGGGATCAGATACGCAGTATTTT. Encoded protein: CASRGVAGQGSDTQYF. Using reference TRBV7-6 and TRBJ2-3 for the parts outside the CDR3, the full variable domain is GAGVSQSPRYKVTKRGQDVALRCDPISGHVSLYWYRQALGQGPEFLTYFNYEAQQDKSGLPNDRFSAERPEGSISTLTIQRTEQRDSAMYRCASRGVAGQGSDTQYFGPGTRLTVL.

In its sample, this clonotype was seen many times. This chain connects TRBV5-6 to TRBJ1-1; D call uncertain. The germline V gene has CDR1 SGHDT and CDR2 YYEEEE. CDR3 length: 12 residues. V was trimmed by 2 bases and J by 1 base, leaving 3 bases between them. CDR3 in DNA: TGTGCCAGCAGCTTTGGGAACACTGAAGCTTTCTTT. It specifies CASSFGNTEAFF.

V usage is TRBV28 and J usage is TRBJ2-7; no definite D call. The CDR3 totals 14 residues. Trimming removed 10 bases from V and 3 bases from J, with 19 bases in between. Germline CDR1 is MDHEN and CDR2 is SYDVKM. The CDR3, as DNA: TGTGCCACCAACCCGGCGCAGGCCCTCTACGAGCAGTACTTC. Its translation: CATNPAQALYEQYF.

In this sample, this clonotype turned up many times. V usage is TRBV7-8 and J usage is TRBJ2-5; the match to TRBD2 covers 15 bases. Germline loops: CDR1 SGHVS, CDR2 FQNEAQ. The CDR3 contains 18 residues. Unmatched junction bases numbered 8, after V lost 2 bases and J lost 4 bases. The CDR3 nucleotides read TGTGCCAGCAGCTTATGGCCCGGGACTAGCGGGGGGCCAGAGACCCAGTACTTC. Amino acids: CASSLWPGTSGGPETQYF. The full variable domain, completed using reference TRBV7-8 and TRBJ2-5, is GAGVSQSPRYKVAKRGQDVALRCDPISGHVSLFWYQQALGQGPEFLTYFQNEAQLDKSGLPSDRFFAERPEGSVSTLKIQRTQQEDSAVYLCASSLWPGTSGGPETQYFGPGTRLLVL.

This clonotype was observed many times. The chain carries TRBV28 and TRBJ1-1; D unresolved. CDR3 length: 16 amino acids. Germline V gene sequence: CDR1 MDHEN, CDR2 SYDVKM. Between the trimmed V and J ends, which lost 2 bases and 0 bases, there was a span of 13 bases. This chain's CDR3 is CASSLRGWALNTEAFF. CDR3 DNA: TGTGCCAGCAGTTTACGTGGGTGGGCCTTGAACACTGAAGCTTTCTTT.

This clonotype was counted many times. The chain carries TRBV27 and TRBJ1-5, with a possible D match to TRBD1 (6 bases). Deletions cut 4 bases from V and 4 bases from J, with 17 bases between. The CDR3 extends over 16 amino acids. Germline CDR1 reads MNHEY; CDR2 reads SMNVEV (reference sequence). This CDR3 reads CASSSTLGTHNQPQHF. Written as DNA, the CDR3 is TGTGCCAGCAGTTCGACACTCGGGACACATAATCAGCCCCAGCATTTT.

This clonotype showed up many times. The CDR3 sequence: CASEGLAGGAYEQYF. The CDR3 DNA follows: TGTGCCAGCGAGGGACTAGCGGGGGGGGCCTACGAGCAGTACTTC. The chain has TRBV28 and TRBJ2-7; 16 bases map to TRBD2. V gave up 8 bases and J gave up 2 bases; unmatched junction bases: 3. This CDR3 has 15 amino acids. The germline CDR1 and CDR2 sequences are MDHEN and SYDVKM.

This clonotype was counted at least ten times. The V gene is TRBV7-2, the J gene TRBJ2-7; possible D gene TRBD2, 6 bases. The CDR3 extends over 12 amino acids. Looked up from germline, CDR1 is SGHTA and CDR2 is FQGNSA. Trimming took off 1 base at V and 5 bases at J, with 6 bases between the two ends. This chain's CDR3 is CASSLGTNEQYF. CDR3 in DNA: TGTGCCAGCAGCTTAGGGACTAACGAGCAGTACTTC. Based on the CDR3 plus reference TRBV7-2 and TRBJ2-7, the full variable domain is GAGVSQSPSNKVTEKGKDVELRCDPISGHTALYWYRQSLGQGLEFLIYFQGNSAPDKSGLPSDRFSAERTGGSVSTLTIQRTQQEDSAVYLCASSLGTNEQYFGPGTRLTVT.

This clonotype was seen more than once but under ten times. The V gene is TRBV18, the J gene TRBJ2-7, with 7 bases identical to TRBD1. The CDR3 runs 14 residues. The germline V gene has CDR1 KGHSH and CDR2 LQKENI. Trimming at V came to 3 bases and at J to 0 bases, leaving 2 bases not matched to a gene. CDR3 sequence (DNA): TGTGCCAGCTCACCTGGACAGGACTCCTACGAGCAGTACTTC. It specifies CASSPGQDSYEQYF.

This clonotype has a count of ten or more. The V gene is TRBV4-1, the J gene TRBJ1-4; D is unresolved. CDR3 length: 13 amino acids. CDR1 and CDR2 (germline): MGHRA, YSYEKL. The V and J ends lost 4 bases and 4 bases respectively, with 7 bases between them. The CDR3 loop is CASSLSNNEKLFF. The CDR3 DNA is TGCGCCAGCAGCCTCTCAAATAATGAAAAACTGTTTTTT.

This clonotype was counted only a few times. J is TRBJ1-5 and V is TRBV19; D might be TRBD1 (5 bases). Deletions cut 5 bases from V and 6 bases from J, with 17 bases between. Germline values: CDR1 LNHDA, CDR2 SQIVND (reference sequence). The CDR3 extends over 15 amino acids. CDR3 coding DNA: TGTGCCAGTAGTGTTGCAGGGAGAACTGGTCAGCCCCAGCATTTT. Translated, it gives CASSVAGRTGQPQHF.

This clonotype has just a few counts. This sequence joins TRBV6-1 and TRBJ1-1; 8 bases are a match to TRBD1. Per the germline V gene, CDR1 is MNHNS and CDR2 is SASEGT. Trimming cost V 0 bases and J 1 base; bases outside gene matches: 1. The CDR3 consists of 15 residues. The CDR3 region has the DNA TGTGCCAGCAGTGAAGCCACAGGGGGGAACACTGAAGCTTTCTTT. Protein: CASSEATGGNTEAFF.

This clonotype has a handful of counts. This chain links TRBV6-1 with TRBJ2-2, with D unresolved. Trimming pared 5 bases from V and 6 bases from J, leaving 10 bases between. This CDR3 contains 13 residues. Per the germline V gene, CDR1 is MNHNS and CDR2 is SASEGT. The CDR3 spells CASSKDRAGELFF. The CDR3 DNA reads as TGTGCCAGCAGTAAGGACCGCGCCGGGGAGCTGTTTTTT.

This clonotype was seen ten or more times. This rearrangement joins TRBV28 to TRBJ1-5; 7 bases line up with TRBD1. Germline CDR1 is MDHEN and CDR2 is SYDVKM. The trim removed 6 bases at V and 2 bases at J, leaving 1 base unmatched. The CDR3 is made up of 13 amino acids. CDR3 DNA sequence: TGTGCCAGCAGAGACAGGGGCAATCAGCCCCAGCATTTT. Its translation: CASRDRGNQPQHF.

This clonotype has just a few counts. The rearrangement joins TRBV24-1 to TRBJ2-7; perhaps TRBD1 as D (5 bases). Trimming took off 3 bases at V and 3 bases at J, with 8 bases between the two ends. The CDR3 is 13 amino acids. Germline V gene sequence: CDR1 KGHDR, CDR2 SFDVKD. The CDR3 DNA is TGTGCCACCAGTGATGGGGCAGACTACGAGCAGTACTTC. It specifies CATSDGADYEQYF.

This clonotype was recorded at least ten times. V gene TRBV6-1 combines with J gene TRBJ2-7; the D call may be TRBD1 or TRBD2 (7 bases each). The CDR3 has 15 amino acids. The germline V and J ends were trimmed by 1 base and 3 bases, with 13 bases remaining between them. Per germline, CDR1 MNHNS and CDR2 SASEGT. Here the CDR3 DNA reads TGTGCCAGCAGTGAAGACAGGGGAGGGGACTACGAGCAGTACTTC. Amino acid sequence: CASSEDRGGDYEQYF.

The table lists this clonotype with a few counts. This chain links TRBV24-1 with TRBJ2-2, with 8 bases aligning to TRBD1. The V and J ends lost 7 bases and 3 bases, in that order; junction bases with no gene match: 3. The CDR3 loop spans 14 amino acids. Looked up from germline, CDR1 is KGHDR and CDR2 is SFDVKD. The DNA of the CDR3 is TGTGCCACCAGAAGGGGACAGGACACCGGGGAGCTGTTTTTT. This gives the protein CATRRGQDTGELFF.